This T cell receptor (beta chain) was found in a study of CD8 T cells in ankylosing spondylitis (dated by TCRdb to about 2017). Background for the entire study: T cell receptor beta repertoires were profiled in healthy donors and ankylosing spondylitis patients so that disease-linked TCR variants could be found. The full study cohort was made up of 25 ankylosing spondylitis patients and some 100 healthy donors. Peripheral blood samples were taken, and synovial fluid was additionally collected from ankylosing spondylitis patients.

The junction shows trimming of 2 bases on V and 3 bases on J, and the gene matches do not reach 4 bases of it. CDR1 MDHEN and CDR2 SYDVKM are derived from the germline V gene. Including cysteine and phenylalanine, the CDR3 has 15 amino acids. Of the read, only the CDR3 DNA is kept; its 45 bases are in frame from base 1. The research as a whole found: The disease-linked clones were reported as significantly enriched in matched synovial fluid samples from ankylosing spondylitis patients. A CD8+ phenotype was shown by the disease-linked clones, which were found at relatively low frequencies in peripheral blood. A TCR beta motif made up of several highly homologous amino acid variants appeared to be characteristic of blood from ankylosing spondylitis patients. Some motif variants were previously reported in synovial fluid and blood of reactive arthritis patients, suggesting common disease-initiation mechanisms.

About this clonotype: Its cognate antigen has yet to be identified. No quality values exist for individual bases; no much larger clone is one base distant.

Data came from an Illumina HiSeq 2500. TCR beta libraries were prepared by quantitative 5'-RACE with molecular barcodes. In the original analysis: To identify disease-linked TCR variants, a new computational method was used, one built on a probabilistic model of VDJ rearrangement. TCRdb handled the public reads itself, with Q25 trimming in fastp and clone calling in MiXCR, and kept productive beta chains. Every entry covers one CDR3 protein and lists the most common genes and DNA from its rows. The V and J calls, along with clone size, are taken from TCRdb and not from the paper's own processing. This sample lists about 840,000 distinct CDR3 sequences; about 11% were detected once. Approximately 0.51% of the sample lies in the top ten.

The chain was built from TRBV28 and TRBJ2-3; 8 bases in the junction line up with TRBD2. This clonotype originated in a male donor with ankylosing spondylitis. The sequencing sample was made of blood, either unsorted or a sorted T cell fraction (not recorded which). The nucleotide sequence is given as TGTGCCAGCAGTTTAAGGCGGGGGGTAACAGATACGCAGTATTTT. This codes for CASSLRRGVTDTQYF.